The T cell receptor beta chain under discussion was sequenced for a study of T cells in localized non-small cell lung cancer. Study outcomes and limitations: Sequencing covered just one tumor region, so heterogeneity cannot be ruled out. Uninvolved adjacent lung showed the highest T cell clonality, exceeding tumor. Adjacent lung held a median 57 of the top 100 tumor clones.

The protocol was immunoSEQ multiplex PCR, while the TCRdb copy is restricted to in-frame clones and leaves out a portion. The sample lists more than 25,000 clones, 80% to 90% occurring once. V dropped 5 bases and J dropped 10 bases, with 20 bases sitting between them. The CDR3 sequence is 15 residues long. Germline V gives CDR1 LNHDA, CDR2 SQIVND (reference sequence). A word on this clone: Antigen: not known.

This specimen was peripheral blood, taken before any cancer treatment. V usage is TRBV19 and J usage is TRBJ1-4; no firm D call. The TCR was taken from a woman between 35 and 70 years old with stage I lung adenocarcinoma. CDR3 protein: CASSSGPARSGKLFF. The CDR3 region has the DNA TGTGCCAGTAGTTCCGGACCAGCCCGGTCGGGAAAACTGTTTTTT.